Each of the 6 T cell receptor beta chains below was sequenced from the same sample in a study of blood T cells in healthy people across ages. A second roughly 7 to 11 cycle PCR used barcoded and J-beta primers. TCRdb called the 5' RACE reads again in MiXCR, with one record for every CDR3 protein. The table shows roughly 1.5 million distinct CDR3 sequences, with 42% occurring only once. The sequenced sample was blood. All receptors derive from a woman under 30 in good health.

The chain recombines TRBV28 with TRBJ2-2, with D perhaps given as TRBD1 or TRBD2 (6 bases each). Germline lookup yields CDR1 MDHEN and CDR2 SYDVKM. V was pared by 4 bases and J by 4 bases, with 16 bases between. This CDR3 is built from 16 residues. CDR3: CASSSPGGGGTGELFF. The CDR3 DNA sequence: TGTGCCAGCAGTTCCCCCGGAGGGGGTGGCACCGGGGAGCTGTTTTTT. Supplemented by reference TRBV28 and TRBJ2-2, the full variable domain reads DVKVTQSSRYLVKRTGEKVFLECVQDMDHENMFWYRQDPGLGLRLIYFSYDVKMKEKGDIPEGYSVSREKKERFSLILESASTNQTSMYLCASSSPGGGGTGELFFGEGSRLTVL.

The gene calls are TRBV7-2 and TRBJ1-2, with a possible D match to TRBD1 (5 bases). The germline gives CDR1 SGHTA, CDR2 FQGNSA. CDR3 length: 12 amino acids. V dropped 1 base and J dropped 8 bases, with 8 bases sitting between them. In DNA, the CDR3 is TGTGCCAGCAGCTTAGATGCAGGGGGCTACACCTTC. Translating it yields CASSLDAGGYTF.

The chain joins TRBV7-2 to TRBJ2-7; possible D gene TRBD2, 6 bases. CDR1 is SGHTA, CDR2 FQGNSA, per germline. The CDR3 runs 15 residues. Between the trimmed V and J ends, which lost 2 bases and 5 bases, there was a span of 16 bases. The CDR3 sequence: CASSLTGTGSHEQYF. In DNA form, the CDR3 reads TGTGCCAGCAGCTTAACCGGGACTGGTTCCCACGAGCAGTACTTC.

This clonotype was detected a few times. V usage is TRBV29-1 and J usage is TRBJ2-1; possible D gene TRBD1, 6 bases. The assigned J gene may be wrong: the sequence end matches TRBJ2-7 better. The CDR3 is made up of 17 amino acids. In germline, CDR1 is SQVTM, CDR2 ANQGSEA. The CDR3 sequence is CSAARQAILSSYNEQYF. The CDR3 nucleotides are TGCAGCGCCGCCCGACAGGCCATCCTTAGCTCCTACAATGAGCAGTACTTC.

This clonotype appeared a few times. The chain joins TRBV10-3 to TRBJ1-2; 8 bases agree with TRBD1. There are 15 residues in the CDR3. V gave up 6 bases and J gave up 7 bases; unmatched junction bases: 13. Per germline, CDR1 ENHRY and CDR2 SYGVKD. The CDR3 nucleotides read TGTGCCATCAGCACCCAGACAGGGGTTGTTGGTGGCTACACCTTC. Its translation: CAISTQTGVVGGYTF.

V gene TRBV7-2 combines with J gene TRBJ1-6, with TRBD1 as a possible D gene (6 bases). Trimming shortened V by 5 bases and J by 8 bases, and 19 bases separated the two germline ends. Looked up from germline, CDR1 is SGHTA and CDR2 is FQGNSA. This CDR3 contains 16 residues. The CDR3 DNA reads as TGTGCCAGCAGCCCAGGGGTAACAGGGCTCCATTCACCCCTCCACTTT. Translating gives CASSPGVTGLHSPLHF.